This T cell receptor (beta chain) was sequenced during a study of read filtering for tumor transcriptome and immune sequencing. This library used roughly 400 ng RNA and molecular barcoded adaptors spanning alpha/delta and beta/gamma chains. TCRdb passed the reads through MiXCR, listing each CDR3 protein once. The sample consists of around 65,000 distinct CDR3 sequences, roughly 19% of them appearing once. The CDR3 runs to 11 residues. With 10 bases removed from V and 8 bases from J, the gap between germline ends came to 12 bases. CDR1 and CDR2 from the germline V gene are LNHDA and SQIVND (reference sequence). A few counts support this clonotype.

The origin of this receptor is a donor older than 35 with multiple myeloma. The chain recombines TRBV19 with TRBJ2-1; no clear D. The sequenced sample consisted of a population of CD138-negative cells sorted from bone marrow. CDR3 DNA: TGTGCCACCAATCGCAACTATGAGCAGTTCTTC. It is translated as CATNRNYEQFF.